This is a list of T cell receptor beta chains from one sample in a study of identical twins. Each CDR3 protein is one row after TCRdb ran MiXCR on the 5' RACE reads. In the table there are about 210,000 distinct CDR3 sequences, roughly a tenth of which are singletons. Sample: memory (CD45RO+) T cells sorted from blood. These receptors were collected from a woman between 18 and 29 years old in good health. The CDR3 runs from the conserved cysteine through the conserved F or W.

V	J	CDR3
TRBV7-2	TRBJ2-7	CASSLDRGGYEQYF
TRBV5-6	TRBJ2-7	CASSPFRDRGLDYSYEQYF
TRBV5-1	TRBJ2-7	CASSLGVPSDEQYF
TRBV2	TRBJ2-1	CASSEAGGERDNEQFF
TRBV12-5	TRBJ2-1	CASGFQTRGLNEQFF
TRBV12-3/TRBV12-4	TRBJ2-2	CASSSQGAYTGELFF
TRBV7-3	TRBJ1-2	CASSLGTGARGYTF
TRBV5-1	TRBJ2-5	CASSLLNKGTQYF
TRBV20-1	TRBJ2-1	CSVPPGGYNEQFF
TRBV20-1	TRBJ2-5	CSAGGGGSQETQYF
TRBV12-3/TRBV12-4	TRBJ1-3	CASSPVDFSGNTIYF
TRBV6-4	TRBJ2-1	CASSGTSGGNEQFF
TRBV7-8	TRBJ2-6	CASSLVGTGASGANVLTF
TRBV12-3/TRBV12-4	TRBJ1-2	CASSRVGQGVTNYGYTF
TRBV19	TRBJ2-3	CASSAILAGGSGNTQYF
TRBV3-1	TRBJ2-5	CASSQGGVWQETQYF
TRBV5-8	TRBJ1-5	CASSLPGLPQHF
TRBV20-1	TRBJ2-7	CSARGAGVNYEQYF
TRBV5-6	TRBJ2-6	CASSFRATSGANVLTF
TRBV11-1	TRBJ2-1	CASSLEGLAGGRTYNEQFF
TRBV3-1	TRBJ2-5	CASSQDAPGQGLSETQYF
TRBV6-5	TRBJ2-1	CASSYGGGSSYNEQFF
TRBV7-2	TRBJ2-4	CASSSPGGLAKNIQYF
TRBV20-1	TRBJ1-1	CSAREGTTEAFF
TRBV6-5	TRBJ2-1	CASSYSNSLPTYNEQFF
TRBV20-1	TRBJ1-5	CSARDPGTGNQPQHF
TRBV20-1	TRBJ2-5	CSADGRAEETQYF
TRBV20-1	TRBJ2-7	CSASSGEEQYF
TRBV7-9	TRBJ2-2	CASSPGVAGTGELFF
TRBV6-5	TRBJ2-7	CASSYLGLGRNYEQYF
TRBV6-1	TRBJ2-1	CASSLRDPSYNEQFF
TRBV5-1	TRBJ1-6	CASSLEAVTGNSPLHF
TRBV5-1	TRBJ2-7	CASSLGGTGTTYEQYF
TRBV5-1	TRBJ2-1	CASSPADRDYNEQFF
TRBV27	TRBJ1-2	CASSQEPRPAHGYTF
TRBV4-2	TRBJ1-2	CASSQENRAGRGYTF
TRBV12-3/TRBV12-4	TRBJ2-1	CASRSSGRAGEQFF
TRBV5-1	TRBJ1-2	CASSWGTGIDGYTF
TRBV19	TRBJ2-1	CASSTSGRAYQQFF
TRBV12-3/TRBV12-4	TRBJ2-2	CASQRSGGTGELFF
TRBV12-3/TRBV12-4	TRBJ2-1	CASSRGQYNEQFF
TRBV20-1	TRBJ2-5	CSARPYQETQYF
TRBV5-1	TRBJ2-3	CASSLEASGGGFTDTQYF
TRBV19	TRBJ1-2	CASSHYGYTF
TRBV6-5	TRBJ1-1	CASSSTQPNTEAFF
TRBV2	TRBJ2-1	CASGNSGDYNEQFF
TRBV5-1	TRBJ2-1	CASSPPAGGVNEQFF
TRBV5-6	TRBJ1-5	CASSDGGSNQPQHF
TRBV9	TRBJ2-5	CASSDRTSLETQYF
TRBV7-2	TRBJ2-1	CASRFETLSYNEQFF
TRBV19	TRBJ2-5	CASSDSASRETQYF
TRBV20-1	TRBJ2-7	CSATASGRYEQYF
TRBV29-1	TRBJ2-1	CSVSPSGTYNEQFF
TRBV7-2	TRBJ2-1	CASSLSLNEQFF
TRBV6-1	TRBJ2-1	CASSGLAGNNEQFF
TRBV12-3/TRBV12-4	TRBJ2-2	CASSFSGRLTVGELFF
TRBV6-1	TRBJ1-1	CASREPGLNTEAFF